This TCR beta chain emerged from a study of cytomegalovirus exposure and HLA in healthy donors. Germline assignment: CDR1 SGHTA and CDR2 FQGTGA. The CDR3 totals 15 residues. Regarding the study as a whole: The classifier reportedly diagnosed cytomegalovirus status with high specificity and sensitivity.

PCR primers comprised 60 Vbeta and 13 Jbeta primers. Profiled with immunoSEQ multiplex PCR; TCRdb holds only in-frame clones, not every one. Of 150,000 or so clones listed, roughly four fifths are singletons. Note on this clone: Its antigen is still unknown. At one end the junction does not follow the germline gene, possibly because of a read error.

Unrecorded immune exposure was likely among donors, who were nominally healthy when sampled. The specimen was PBMCs. The chain combines TRBV7-3 with TRBJ2-4; TRBD2 is a possible D gene (7 bases). The TCR sequence derives from a middle-aged man in good health and CMV-seronegative. Here the CDR3 DNA reads TGTGCCAGCAGCTTAATGGGAGGGGGGGGAAACAGTCAGTACTTC. This sequence encodes CASSLMGGGGNSQYF.